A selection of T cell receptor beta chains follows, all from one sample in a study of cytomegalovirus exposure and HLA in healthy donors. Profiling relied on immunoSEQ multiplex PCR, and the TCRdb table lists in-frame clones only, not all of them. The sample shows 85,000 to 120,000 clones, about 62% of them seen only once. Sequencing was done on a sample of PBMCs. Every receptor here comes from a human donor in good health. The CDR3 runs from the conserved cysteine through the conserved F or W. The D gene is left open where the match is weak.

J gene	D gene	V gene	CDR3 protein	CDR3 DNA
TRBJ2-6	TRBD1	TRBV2	CASSGQGESSSGANVLTF	TGTGCCAGCAGTGGACAGGGAGAGTCCTCCTCTGGGGCCAACGTCCTGACTTTC
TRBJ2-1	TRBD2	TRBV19	CASSIVGGGNEQFF	TGTGCCAGTAGTATAGTAGGCGGGGGTAATGAGCAGTTCTTC
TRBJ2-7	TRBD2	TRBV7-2	CASSPRTSGRYEQYF	TGTGCCAGCAGCCCCCGGACTAGCGGGAGATACGAGCAGTACTTC
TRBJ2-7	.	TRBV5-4	CASSWAGTPGYEQYF	TGTGCCAGCAGCTGGGCCGGGACTCCTGGGTACGAGCAGTACTTC
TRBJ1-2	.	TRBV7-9	CSSSQGGSGYTF	TGTTCCAGCAGCCAAGGGGGTAGTGGCTACACCTTC
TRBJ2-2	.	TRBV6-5	CASSYSPQINTGELFF	TGTGCCAGCAGTTACTCGCCTCAGATTAACACCGGGGAGCTGTTTTTT
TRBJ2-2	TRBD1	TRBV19	CASSRKQGANTGELFF	TGTGCCAGTAGTAGAAAACAGGGGGCGAACACCGGGGAGCTGTTTTTT
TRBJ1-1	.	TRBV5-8	CASSLQGPHTEAFF	TGTGCCAGCAGCTTGCAGGGTCCCCACACTGAAGCTTTCTTT
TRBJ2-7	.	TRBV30	CAWSQGGFFYEQYF	TGTGCCTGGAGCCAGGGGGGATTTTTTTACGAGCAGTACTTC
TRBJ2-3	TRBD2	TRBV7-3	CASSIAGGTDTQYF	TGTGCCAGCAGCATAGCGGGAGGCACAGATACGCAGTATTTT